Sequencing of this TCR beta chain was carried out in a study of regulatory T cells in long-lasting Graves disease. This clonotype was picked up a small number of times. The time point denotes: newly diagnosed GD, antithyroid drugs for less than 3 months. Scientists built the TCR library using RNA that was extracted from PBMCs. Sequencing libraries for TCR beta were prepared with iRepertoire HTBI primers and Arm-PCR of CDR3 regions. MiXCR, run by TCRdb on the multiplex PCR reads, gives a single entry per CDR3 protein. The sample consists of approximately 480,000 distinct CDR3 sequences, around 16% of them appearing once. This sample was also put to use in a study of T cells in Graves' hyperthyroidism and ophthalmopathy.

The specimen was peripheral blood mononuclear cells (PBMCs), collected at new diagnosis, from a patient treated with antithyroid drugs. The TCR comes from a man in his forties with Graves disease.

The CDR3 region has the DNA TGTGCCAGCAATCGGGGCGGTGAGCAGTTCTTC. Amino acid sequence: CASNRGGEQFF. The gene calls are TRBV6-2 or TRBV6-3 and TRBJ2-1, with D perhaps given as TRBD1 or TRBD2 (5 bases each). This CDR3 is 11 amino acids long. Germline V lookup: CDR1 MNHEY, CDR2 SVGEGT. The germline V and J ends were trimmed by 7 bases and 9 bases, with 10 bases remaining between them.